This T cell receptor (beta chain) is drawn from a study of early T cells in non-severe SARS-CoV-2 infection. Points from the study as a whole: VDJdb-based annotation leaned toward anti-spike CD8 responses and missed private and CD4 specificities.

This clonotype has at least ten counts. As yet, its antigen is unknown. The germline V gene has CDR1 MNHEY and CDR2 SMNVEV (reference sequence). V was clipped by 3 bases and J by 9 bases; unmatched bases: 5. The CDR3 length is 14 residues. The protocol attached unique molecular identifiers to individual cDNA molecules. A single record per CDR3 protein comes from TCRdb applying MiXCR to the 5' RACE reads. The table records about 77,000 distinct CDR3 sequences, more than 4% of them present only once. The J gene is TRBJ2-1, the V gene TRBV27; 10 positions agree with TRBD1. The clonotype originates from an adult who was a healthcare worker with PCR-confirmed SARS-CoV-2 infection or an uninfected control (not recorded which). Sequencing used whole blood, obtained at baseline. The CDR3 reads CASSLGQGSTEQFF. DNA for the CDR3: TGTGCCAGCAGTTTGGGACAGGGGAGTACTGAGCAGTTCTTC.